These 27 T cell receptor beta chains came from one sample sequenced in a study of blood T cell repertoires in COVID-19. Some clones are missing from TCRdb's copy, which holds only in-frame ones; the method was immunoSEQ multiplex PCR. The sample lists over 200,000 clones; approximately 85% were seen once. Sequencing was carried out using peripheral blood. Receptors were obtained from a woman aged 50 to 60 with active or convalescent COVID-19.

The chain links TRBV28 to TRBJ1-5; TRBD1 is a possible D gene (5 bases). V was cut by 6 bases and J by 6 bases, with 18 bases left in between. The CDR3 sequence is 15 residues long. Germline lookup yields CDR1 MDHEN and CDR2 SYDVKM. CDR3 DNA sequence: TGTGCCAGCAGAGGAAGGCCAGGGTCGGCTCAGCCCCAGCATTTT. This translates into CASRGRPGSAQPQHF.

The J gene is TRBJ1-1, the V gene TRBV19; possible D gene TRBD1, 6 bases. The V end was cut by 0 bases, the J end by 5 bases, with 13 bases between. The germline V gene encodes CDR1 LNHDA and CDR2 SQIVND (reference sequence). The CDR3 loop spans 15 amino acids. CDR3 residues: CASSIEARGVTEAFF. The CDR3 bases are TGTGCCAGTAGTATAGAGGCCAGGGGCGTAACTGAAGCTTTCTTT. Complete variable domain (other parts from reference TRBV19 and TRBJ1-1): DGGITQSPKYLFRKEGQNVTLSCEQNLNHDAMYWYRQDPGQGLRLIYYSQIVNDFQKGDIAEGYSVSREKKESFPLTVTSAQKNPTAFYLCASSIEARGVTEAFFGQGTRLTVV.

V and J are TRBV6-5 and TRBJ2-7, with D perhaps matching TRBD1 (5 bases). V gave up 6 bases and J gave up 3 bases, with 12 bases separating them. The germline V gene has CDR1 MNHEY and CDR2 SVGAGI. CDR3 length equals 13 residues. The CDR3 region is CASRGPKNYEQYF. DNA for the CDR3: TGTGCCAGCAGGGGGCCGAAAAACTACGAGCAGTACTTC.

The V call is TRBV15, the J call TRBJ1-1; TRBD1 matches at 7 bases. The CDR3 covers 14 residues. Germline-derived CDR1 and CDR2 are LNHNV and YYDKDF (reference sequence). Trimming at V came to 1 base and at J to 2 bases, leaving 1 base not matched to a gene. The CDR3 DNA follows: TGTGCCACCAGCAGAGGGGACAGTAACACTGAAGCTTTCTTT. It encodes CATSRGDSNTEAFF.

This rearrangement joins TRBV6-4 to TRBJ1-1; D is undetermined. The CDR3 is 16 amino acids. V was pared by 2 bases and J by 3 bases, with 16 bases between. CDR1 is MRHNA and CDR2 is SNTAGT in the germline V gene. In DNA, the CDR3 is TGTGCCAGCAGTGACGTAGCCTTCGCGGGCCACACTGAAGCTTTCTTT. Residues: CASSDVAFAGHTEAFF.

This clone was observed once. The V gene is TRBV19, the J gene TRBJ1-2, with 8 positions matching TRBD1. Germline loops: CDR1 LNHDA, CDR2 SQIVND (reference sequence). The trim removed 10 bases at V and 7 bases at J, leaving 17 bases unmatched. This CDR3 contains 15 residues. This chain's CDR3 is CATETGASVGSGYTF. In DNA form, the CDR3 reads TGTGCCACTGAGACAGGGGCAAGTGTCGGGAGTGGCTACACCTTC.

V and J are TRBV28 and TRBJ2-1; 9 bases match TRBD2. The germline V gene has CDR1 MDHEN and CDR2 SYDVKM. The CDR3 is 17 amino acids. The ends lost 4 bases at V and 4 bases at J; junction bases unmatched: 11. The CDR3 here is CASSWDSGSEGYNEQFF. The DNA of the CDR3 is TGTGCCAGCAGTTGGGATAGCGGGAGCGAGGGGTACAATGAGCAGTTCTTC.

The rearrangement joins TRBV6-5 to TRBJ2-7; 7 bases line up with TRBD1. The CDR3 extends over 13 amino acids. Looked up from germline, CDR1 is MNHEY and CDR2 is SVGAGI. The ends lost 7 bases at V and 4 bases at J; junction bases unmatched: 7. For the CDR3, the DNA is TGTGCCAGCAATCCGGGACAGAAGTACGAGCAGTACTTC. Its protein is CASNPGQKYEQYF.

The chain joins TRBV4-1 to TRBJ1-4, with TRBD1 identical over 7 bases. This CDR3 is built from 15 residues. CDR1 is MGHRA and CDR2 is YSYEKL in the germline V gene. The ends lost 0 bases at V and 7 bases at J; junction bases unmatched: 5. The CDR3: CASSQDHGTAEKLFF. The CDR3 DNA reads TGCGCCAGCAGCCAAGACCATGGGACAGCTGAAAAACTGTTTTTT.

This rearrangement joins TRBV10-1 to TRBJ2-1, with 9 nucleotides matching TRBD2. The germline gives CDR1 WNHNN, CDR2 SYGVQD (reference sequence). Unmatched junction bases numbered 6, after V lost 3 bases and J lost 9 bases. The CDR3 is made up of 14 amino acids. This CDR3 reads CASSDRRGGVEQFF. The CDR3 nucleotides are TGCGCCAGCAGTGACAGGCGGGGGGGCGTTGAGCAGTTCTTC.

The rearrangement joins TRBV28 to TRBJ1-5; 8 positions match TRBD1. The germline gives CDR1 MDHEN, CDR2 SYDVKM. V lost 7 bases, J lost 10 bases, and 18 bases stayed unmatched. The CDR3 is made up of 16 amino acids. The CDR3 DNA reads TGTGCCAGCACCTCAACCGGGACAGGTGGAGGGGGACCCCAGCATTTT. Amino acid sequence: CASTSTGTGGGGPQHF.

The chain links TRBV19 to TRBJ2-1; 9 bases match TRBD2. The CDR3 has 17 residues. Per the germline V gene, CDR1 is LNHDA and CDR2 is SQIVND (reference sequence). Germline trimming cut 2 bases from V and 0 bases from J; bases unmatched to any gene: 5. The CDR3 loop reads CASSIQSGGNSYNEQFF. The DNA of the CDR3 is TGTGCCAGTAGTATACAAAGCGGGGGGAACTCCTACAATGAGCAGTTCTTC. The full variable domain, with the rest looked up from reference TRBV19 and TRBJ2-1, is DGGITQSPKYLFRKEGQNVTLSCEQNLNHDAMYWYRQDPGQGLRLIYYSQIVNDFQKGDIAEGYSVSREKKESFPLTVTSAQKNPTAFYLCASSIQSGGNSYNEQFFGPGTRLTVL.

J is TRBJ2-7 and V is TRBV18, with D uncertain. The ends were cut back, 3 bases at V and 2 bases at J, with 17 bases in the middle. Germline loops: CDR1 KGHSH, CDR2 LQKENI. The CDR3 extends over 16 amino acids. The CDR3 loop is CASSPSSTAITYEQYF. The CDR3 DNA follows: TGTGCCAGCTCACCGAGTTCTACCGCCATTACCTACGAGCAGTACTTC.

This chain connects TRBV5-1 to TRBJ2-2, with 9 positions matching TRBD1. This CDR3 comprises 16 residues. The germline V gene encodes CDR1 SGHRS and CDR2 YFSETQ. Trimming cost V 2 bases and J 5 bases; bases outside gene matches: 7. In nucleotides, the CDR3 is TGCGCCAGCAGCTTAGGGACAGGGAAGAGGACCGGGGAGCTGTTTTTT. It specifies CASSLGTGKRTGELFF.

This chain joins TRBV11-3 and TRBJ2-1, with a weak D call TRBD2 (7 bases). In germline, CDR1 is SGHNT, CDR2 YENEEA. Trimming left V 1 base short and J 4 bases short, with 11 bases between. The CDR3 contains 15 residues. The CDR3 loop is CASSLGGGKYNEQFF. For the CDR3, the DNA is TGTGCCAGCAGCTTAGGGGGGGGCAAATACAATGAGCAGTTCTTC. The full variable domain, in which reference TRBV11-3 and TRBJ2-1 provide the parts outside the CDR3, is EAGVVQSPRYKIIEKKQPVAFWCNPISGHNTLYWYLQNLGQGPELLIRYENEEAVDDSQLPKDRFSAERLKGVDSTLKIQPAELGDSAVYLCASSLGGGKYNEQFFGPGTRLTVL.

The rearrangement joins TRBV6-5 to TRBJ2-1; TRBD2 matches 8 bases. J lost 4 bases, V lost 8 bases, and 7 bases had no gene match. Per the germline V gene, CDR1 is MNHEY and CDR2 is SVGAGI. The CDR3 has 14 residues. The CDR3, as DNA: TGTGCCAGCCTGCTAGCGGGCGTATACAATGAGCAGTTCTTC. Protein product: CASLLAGVYNEQFF.

For the CDR3, the DNA is TGTGCCAGCAAGGCGACAGGCTTTTTTTCACCCCTCCACTTT. Its protein is CASKATGFFSPLHF. The chain uses TRBV6-5 and TRBJ1-6, with a possible D match to TRBD1 (6 bases). The CDR3 has 14 residues. CDR1 and CDR2 from the germline V gene are MNHEY and SVGAGI. V dropped 7 bases and J dropped 9 bases, with 16 bases sitting between them.

A single count supports this clone. The CDR3: CASSPQGLYGYTF. The CDR3 bases are TGTGCCAGCAGCCCCCAGGGTCTGTATGGCTACACCTTC. The chain employs TRBV11-2 and TRBJ1-2, with D possibly matching TRBD1 (5 bases). Deletions cut 5 bases from V and 5 bases from J, with 12 bases between. Germline-derived CDR1 and CDR2 are SGHAT and FQNNGV. The CDR3 runs to 13 residues.

The chain combines TRBV30 with TRBJ2-7; 8 bases map to TRBD2. CDR1 is GTSNPN, CDR2 SVGIG, per germline (reference sequence). J gave up 5 bases and V 2 bases, and 11 bases lay outside the gene matches. The CDR3 is 15 residues long. CDR3: CAWSYGLAGVNEQYF. CDR3 in DNA: TGTGCCTGGAGTTATGGGCTAGCGGGCGTGAACGAGCAGTACTTC. Full variable domain (missing parts from reference TRBV30 and TRBJ2-7): SQTIHQWPATLVQPVGSPLSLECTVEGTSNPNLYWYRQAAGRGLQLLFYSVGIGQISSEVPQNLSASRPQDRQFILSSKKLLLSDSGFYLCAWSYGLAGVNEQYFGPGTRLTVT.

The V gene is TRBV3-1 (or the pseudogene TRBV3-2), the J gene TRBJ2-5, with TRBD2 identical over 14 bases. The CDR3 length is 18 residues. Per the germline V gene, CDR1 is LGHDT and CDR2 is YNNKEL (reference sequence). After removal of 4 bases from V and 5 bases from J, the junction contained 12 bases not matched to a gene. The CDR3 region is CASSRGTSGSSSWETQYF. The CDR3 region has the DNA TGTGCCAGCAGCCGAGGGACTAGCGGGAGCAGTTCATGGGAGACCCAGTACTTC.

V gene TRBV28 combines with J gene TRBJ1-6; 8 bases are a match to TRBD1. Germline V gene lookup returns CDR1 MDHEN and CDR2 SYDVKM. The CDR3 consists of 19 residues. Trimming cost V 7 bases and J 9 bases; bases outside gene matches: 23. The CDR3 spells CASNTGVVTGGRFASPLHF. In DNA, the CDR3 is TGTGCCAGCAACACTGGGGTTGTAACAGGGGGACGTTTCGCTTCACCCCTCCACTTT.

V and J are TRBV12-5 and TRBJ1-2; 7 bases map to TRBD1. The CDR3 extends over 14 amino acids. Trimming at V came to 1 base and at J to 4 bases, leaving 3 bases not matched to a gene. Germline CDR1 reads LGHNT; CDR2 reads FRNRAP. The CDR3: CASGLGDSLYGYTF. DNA of the CDR3: TGTGCTAGTGGTTTGGGGGACAGCCTCTATGGCTACACCTTC.

The genes are TRBV2 and TRBJ1-6, with D perhaps matching TRBD1 (6 bases). Germline CDR1 reads SNHLY; CDR2 reads FYNNEI. The CDR3 length is 15 residues. The ends were cut back, 4 bases at V and 8 bases at J, with 15 bases in the middle. The CDR3 bases are TGTGCCAGCAGTGTGATTGGGGGCGTTGATTCACCCCTCCACTTT. As protein: CASSVIGGVDSPLHF.

V and J are TRBV2 and TRBJ2-1; 7 nucleotides align to TRBD2. J was trimmed by 9 bases and V by 11 bases; bases with no gene match: 13. Germline assignment: CDR1 SNHLY and CDR2 FYNNEI. The CDR3 runs 13 residues. The CDR3 DNA follows: TGTGCCGACAGACTCCCTCCGGGAGGTGAGCAGTTCTTC. Its translation: CADRLPPGGEQFF. The whole variable domain, filled in from reference TRBV2 and TRBJ2-1, reads EPEVTQTPSHQVTQMGQEVILRCVPISNHLYFYWYRQILGQKVEFLVSFYNNEISEKSEIFDDQFSVERPDGSNFTLKIRSTKLEDSAMYFCADRLPPGGEQFFGPGTRLTVL.

The V call is TRBV6-5, the J call TRBJ2-5; TRBD2 agrees at 12 bases. CDR3 length equals 14 residues. The trim removed 6 bases at V and 2 bases at J, leaving 1 base unmatched. Germline assignment: CDR1 MNHEY and CDR2 SVGAGI. CDR3 DNA: TGTGCCAGCAGGACTAGCGGGGGACAAGAGACCCAGTACTTC. It translates to CASRTSGGQETQYF.

This clone was seen a few times. This chain connects TRBV11-2 to TRBJ1-1, with TRBD1 matching over 9 bases. The J segment lost 6 bases and the V segment lost 6 bases, leaving 20 bases of the junction unmatched. Germline CDR1 and CDR2: SGHAT and FQNNGV. The CDR3 contains 18 residues. CDR3 sequence (DNA): TGTGCCAGCAGGTTCCGAGGACAGGGGACGAGTCGAGGGGCTGAAGCTTTCTTT. Protein product: CASRFRGQGTSRGAEAFF.

The V and J genes are TRBV11-2 and TRBJ2-2, with D hard to call. Per germline, CDR1 SGHAT and CDR2 FQNNGV. CDR3 length: 12 amino acids. Trimming left V 4 bases short and J 3 bases short, with 3 bases between. This chain's CDR3 is CASSSDTGELFF. CDR3 in DNA: TGTGCCAGCAGCTCAGACACCGGGGAGCTGTTTTTT.